This entry is about one TCR beta chain. The antigen is unknown. PCR involved 60 Vbeta and 13 Jbeta primers. Here immunoSEQ multiplex PCR was the method, and the copy in TCRdb shows in-frame clones only, minus some. The data contain 75,000 to 100,000 clones, over 75% of them seen just once; the ten biggest clones take up over 3%. Per germline, CDR1 MNHEY and CDR2 SVGAGI. V lost 2 bases and J lost 2, with 12 bases in between. The CDR3 extends over 15 amino acids. The data stem from a study of cytomegalovirus exposure and HLA in healthy donors. Points from the study as a whole: Owing to their indistinguishability, certain V segments, notably TRBV6-2 and TRBV6-3, were excluded.

The clonotype comes from a man aged 35-49 years in good health and CMV-seronegative. Sequenced material: PBMCs. The J gene is TRBJ1-2, the V gene TRBV6-5, with D tentatively TRBD1 (5 bases). Here the CDR3 DNA reads TGTGCCAGCAGTTACGGTGGGGCCGCGAACTATGGCTACACCTTC. Residues: CASSYGGAANYGYTF.